The 20 T cell receptor beta chains below come from one sample, sequenced in a study of blood T cell repertoires in COVID-19. Only in-frame clones appear in the TCRdb table, and some are missing; sequencing was by immunoSEQ multiplex PCR. The table records around 370,000 clones, around nine tenths of them present only once. Sequenced input: peripheral blood. These receptors all come from a woman aged 18-29 years who had recovered from COVID-19.

The chain links TRBV29-1 to TRBJ2-1; D gene uncertain. CDR1 SQVTM and CDR2 ANQGSEA come from the germline V gene. The ends were cut back, 4 bases at V and 8 bases at J, with 18 bases in the middle. The CDR3 runs to 14 residues. CDR3 coding DNA: TGCAGCGTTGTTAAGAGGTTCAAGTCCGATGAGCAGTTCTTC. It is translated as CSVVKRFKSDEQFF.

The chain carries TRBV5-1 and TRBJ2-1; weak D call: TRBD2 (6 bases). V gave up 4 bases and J gave up 7 bases, with 15 bases separating them. Germline lookup yields CDR1 SGHRS and CDR2 YFSETQ. The CDR3 loop spans 14 amino acids. The CDR3 is CASSPLSGRNEQFF. The CDR3 DNA follows: TGCGCCAGCAGCCCCCTGTCAGGGAGGAATGAGCAGTTCTTC.

The rearrangement links TRBV7-9 to TRBJ2-2; 11 bases line up with TRBD2. This CDR3 spans 16 amino acids. V dropped 5 bases and J dropped 6; count of bases not matched to a gene: 8. The germline V gene encodes CDR1 SEHNR and CDR2 FQNEAQ (reference sequence). The CDR3 sequence: CASSPPTSGKAGELFF. The DNA for the CDR3 is TGTGCCAGCAGCCCCCCGACTAGCGGGAAAGCCGGGGAGCTGTTTTTT.

The chain recombines TRBV5-1 with TRBJ2-1; 8 nucleotides match TRBD2. The CDR3 has 15 residues. Germline CDR1 is SGHRS and CDR2 is YFSETQ. V lost 0 bases to trimming and J lost 1 base; unmatched junction nucleotides: 0. In DNA, the CDR3 is TGCGCCAGCAGCTTGGGACTAGCGTCCTACAATGAGCAGTTCTTC. Amino acids: CASSLGLASYNEQFF.

The CDR3 nucleotides are TGTGCCAGCAGGAACACAGAGTATTCACCCCTCCACTTT. This translates into CASRNTEYSPLHF. V usage is TRBV25-1 and J usage is TRBJ1-6; no firm D call. This CDR3 spans 13 amino acids. V was cut by 6 bases and J by 8 bases, with 11 bases left in between. Germline values: CDR1 MGHDK, CDR2 SYGVNS.

J is TRBJ2-1 and V is TRBV7-2; 7 bases are a match to TRBD2. The CDR3 covers 17 residues. V was clipped by 4 bases and J by 7 bases; unmatched bases: 16. Germline-derived CDR1 and CDR2 are SGHTA and FQGNSA. The CDR3: CASSSRLAPQIGNEQFF. DNA for the CDR3: TGTGCCAGCAGCTCGAGACTAGCTCCCCAGATAGGGAATGAGCAGTTCTTC. Filled out from reference TRBV7-2 and TRBJ2-1, the complete variable domain reads GAGVSQSPSNKVTEKGKDVELRCDPISGHTALYWYRQSLGQGLEFLIYFQGNSAPDKSGLPSDRFSAERTGGSVSTLTIQRTQQEDSAVYLCASSSRLAPQIGNEQFFGPGTRLTVL.

The chain carries TRBV6-1 and TRBJ2-3; D might be TRBD1 (5 bases). V was pared by 0 bases and J by 3 bases, with 10 bases between. Germline V lookup: CDR1 MNHNS, CDR2 SASEGT. The CDR3 spans 15 residues. CDR3 sequence reads: CASSEAVGVTDTQYF. CDR3 coding DNA: TGTGCCAGCAGTGAAGCTGTAGGGGTGACAGATACGCAGTATTTT.

The chain recombines TRBV18 with TRBJ2-1; TRBD2 agrees at 8 bases. V lost 5 bases to trimming and J lost 7 bases; unmatched junction nucleotides: 7. The germline V gene encodes CDR1 KGHSH and CDR2 LQKENI. This CDR3 is 14 amino acids long. The CDR3 sequence: CASSAAGGGNEQFF. The DNA of the CDR3 is TGTGCCAGCTCAGCTGCGGGGGGCGGAAATGAGCAGTTCTTC.

V and J are TRBV27 and TRBJ1-5, with D uncertain. Germline assignment: CDR1 MNHEY and CDR2 SMNVEV (reference sequence). This CDR3 contains 16 residues. The V end was cut by 4 bases, the J end by 2 bases, with 15 bases between. The CDR3 region has the DNA TGTGCCAGCAGTTCAAAACCCTCGAGGGGCAATCAGCCCCAGCATTTT. Protein sequence: CASSSKPSRGNQPQHF.

The chain is built from TRBV7-9 and TRBJ2-7; 11 nucleotides agree with TRBD2. The V gene end was trimmed by 5 bases and the J gene end by 6 bases; junction bases not matched to a gene: 3. This CDR3 spans 13 amino acids. Germline loops: CDR1 SEHNR, CDR2 FQNEAQ (reference sequence). CDR3 loop: CASSPGTSGEQYV. The CDR3 bases are TGTGCCAGCAGCCCTGGGACTAGCGGCGAGCAGTACGTC.

The chain is built from TRBV11-3 and TRBJ1-1; TRBD1 might be the D (6 bases). Trimming cost V 0 bases and J 3 bases, with 17 bases left between them. In germline, CDR1 is SGHNT, CDR2 YENEEA. This CDR3 is 17 amino acids long. The CDR3, as DNA: TGTGCCAGCAGCTTAGAATCTTACAGGGTTGGGGACACTGAAGCTTTCTTT. This encodes CASSLESYRVGDTEAFF.

V is TRBV10-2 and J is TRBJ1-3, with D hard to call. V lost 5 bases to trimming and J lost 1 base, with 18 bases between them. The germline V gene encodes CDR1 WSHSY and CDR2 SAAADI. This CDR3 contains 17 residues. CDR3 protein: CASSPLGLEASGNTIYF. The CDR3 DNA sequence: TGCGCCAGCAGTCCCCTGGGCCTGGAGGCTTCTGGAAACACCATATATTTT.

The V call is TRBV7-2, the J call TRBJ1-5; D may be TRBD1 (6 bases). The germline CDR1 and CDR2 sequences are SGHTA and FQGNSA. Deletions cut 5 bases from V and 4 bases from J, with 9 bases between. The CDR3 is 13 residues long. The CDR3: CASSVRGNQPQHF. CDR3 in DNA: TGTGCCAGCAGCGTCAGGGGAAATCAGCCCCAGCATTTT.

The V and J genes are TRBV19 and TRBJ1-2, with 7 bases fitting TRBD1. CDR3 length: 13 residues. Germline CDR1 is LNHDA and CDR2 is SQIVND (reference sequence). V trimming: 6 bases; J trimming: 4 bases; junction bases outside the gene matches: 5. The CDR3 sequence: CASSPDRTYGYTF. In DNA, the CDR3 is TGTGCCAGTAGCCCGGACAGGACCTATGGCTACACCTTC.

CDR3 in amino acids: CASSLDVLASGANVLTF. Written as DNA, the CDR3 is TGTGCCAGCAGCTTAGACGTCCTGGCCTCTGGGGCCAACGTCCTGACTTTC. The rearrangement uses TRBV11-2 and TRBJ2-6, with D unresolved. Germline V CDR1 and CDR2: SGHAT, FQNNGV. There are 17 residues in the CDR3. V lost 0 bases, J lost 0 bases, and 9 bases lay in between.

The chain carries TRBV3-1 (or the pseudogene TRBV3-2) and TRBJ1-2, with D possibly TRBD1 on 6 matching bases. CDR3 length: 13 residues. Germline assignment: CDR1 LGHDT and CDR2 YNNKEL (reference sequence). V dropped 5 bases and J dropped 6 bases, with 13 bases sitting between them. CDR3 nucleotides: TGTGCCAGCAGCAACCAGGGGTATAATGGCTACACCTTC. Translated: CASSNQGYNGYTF.

V is TRBV7-9 and J is TRBJ1-2; D might be TRBD1 (6 bases). This CDR3 contains 13 residues. V was pared by 7 bases and J by 5 bases, with 14 bases between. Per germline, CDR1 SEHNR and CDR2 FQNEAQ (reference sequence). The CDR3 DNA reads as TGTGCCAGCACTACCCGGGGGGCTTATGGCTACACCTTC. It translates to CASTTRGAYGYTF.

This sequence joins TRBV7-9 and TRBJ2-3; 11 positions agree with TRBD1. V lost 6 bases, J lost 8 bases, and 13 bases stayed unmatched. This CDR3 is 16 amino acids long. The germline gives CDR1 SEHNR, CDR2 FQNEAQ (reference sequence). The CDR3 bases are TGTGCCAGCAGTCCTTTCGGACAGGGGGCTCGGGGTACGCAGTATTTT. This translates into CASSPFGQGARGTQYF.

A single count supports this clone. J is TRBJ1-2 and V is TRBV5-6; no reliable D call. V was pared by 1 base and J by 8 bases, with 15 bases between. CDR3 size: 14 residues. CDR1 and CDR2 (germline): SGHDT, YYEEEE. The CDR3 spells CASSLRVGLGGYTF. Here the CDR3 DNA reads TGTGCCAGCAGCTTGCGCGTCGGCCTCGGGGGCTACACCTTC.

V and J are TRBV24-1 and TRBJ1-2; D remains unclear. Germline V lookup: CDR1 KGHDR, CDR2 SFDVKD. V was pared by 4 bases and J by 2 bases, with 10 bases between. This CDR3 is 14 amino acids long. The CDR3 protein is CATSEPGDNYGYTF. The DNA for the CDR3 is TGTGCCACCAGTGAACCGGGAGACAACTATGGCTACACCTTC.